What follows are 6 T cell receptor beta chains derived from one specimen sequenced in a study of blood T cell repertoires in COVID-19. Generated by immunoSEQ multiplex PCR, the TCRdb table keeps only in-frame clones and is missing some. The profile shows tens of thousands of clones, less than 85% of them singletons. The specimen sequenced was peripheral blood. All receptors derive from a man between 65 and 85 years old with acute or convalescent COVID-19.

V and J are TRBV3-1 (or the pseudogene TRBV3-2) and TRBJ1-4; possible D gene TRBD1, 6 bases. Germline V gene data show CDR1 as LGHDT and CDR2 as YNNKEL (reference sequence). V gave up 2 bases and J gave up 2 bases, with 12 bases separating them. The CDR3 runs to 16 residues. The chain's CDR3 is CASSQTITGTNEKLFF. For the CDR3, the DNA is TGTGCCAGCAGCCAAACAATCACAGGGACTAATGAAAAACTGTTTTTT.

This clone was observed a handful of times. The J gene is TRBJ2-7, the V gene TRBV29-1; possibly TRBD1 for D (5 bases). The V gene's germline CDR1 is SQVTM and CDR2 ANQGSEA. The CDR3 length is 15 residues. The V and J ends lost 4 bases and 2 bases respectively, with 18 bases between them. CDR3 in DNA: TGCAGCGTTGTTTTCGTCAGCAGGGCCGCCTACGAGCAGTACTTC. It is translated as CSVVFVSRAAYEQYF.

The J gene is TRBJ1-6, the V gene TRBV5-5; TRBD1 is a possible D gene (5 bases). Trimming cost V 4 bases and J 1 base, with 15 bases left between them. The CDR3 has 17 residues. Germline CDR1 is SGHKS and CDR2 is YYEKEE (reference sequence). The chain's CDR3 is CASSLIGVGSYNSPLHF. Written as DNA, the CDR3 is TGTGCCAGCAGCCTTATAGGGGTCGGGTCCTATAATTCACCCCTCCACTTT.

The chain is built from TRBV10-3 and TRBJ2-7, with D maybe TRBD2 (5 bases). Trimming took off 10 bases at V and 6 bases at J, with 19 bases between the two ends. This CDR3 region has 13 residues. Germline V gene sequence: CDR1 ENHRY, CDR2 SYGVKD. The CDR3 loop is CANRDGRGGEQYF. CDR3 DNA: TGTGCCAACCGTGATGGGAGAGGTGGCGAGCAGTACTTC.

The CDR3 sequence: CASTPYQGNEQFF. The CDR3 DNA reads as TGTGCCAGCACCCCTTACCAGGGGAATGAGCAGTTCTTC. This chain uses TRBV27 with TRBJ2-1, with D possibly matching TRBD1 (6 bases). The germline V and J ends were trimmed by 7 bases and 7 bases, with 14 bases remaining between them. Per the germline V gene, CDR1 is MNHEY and CDR2 is SMNVEV (reference sequence). The CDR3 totals 13 residues.

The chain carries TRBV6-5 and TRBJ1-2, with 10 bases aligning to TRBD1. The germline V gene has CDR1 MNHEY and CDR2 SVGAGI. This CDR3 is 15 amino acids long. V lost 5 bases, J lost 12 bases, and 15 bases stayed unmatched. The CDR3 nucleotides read TGTGCCAGCAGTCAAATAGGGGGACAGGGGTCCCCCGACACCTTC. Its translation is CASSQIGGQGSPDTF.